The rows below give T cell receptor beta chains drawn from one sample of a study of cytomegalovirus exposure and HLA in healthy donors. Using immunoSEQ multiplex PCR, the repertoire was profiled, and TCRdb retains in-frame clones only, with some absent. The sample includes under 45,000 clones, 55% to 75% of them seen just once. The specimen was PBMCs. The source is a man younger than 40 in good health and CMV-seronegative. Both conserved end residues are part of each CDR3. The D gene is left open where the match is weak. Only part of the rows carry a size: once, few, many, or a class if the clone is expanded.

V gene: TRBV18; J gene: TRBJ2-4; D gene: NA; clone size: NA; CDR3 protein: CASSPPLPGKNIQYF; CDR3 DNA: TGTGCCAGCTCACCACCGCTCCCAGGGAAAAACATTCAGTACTTC
V gene: TRBV29-1; J gene: TRBJ1-2; D gene: NA; clone size: NA; CDR3 protein: CSVVSGGQWGYTF; CDR3 DNA: TGCAGCGTTGTTAGTGGAGGGCAATGGGGCTACACCTTC
V gene: TRBV5-1; J gene: TRBJ2-1; D gene: NA; clone size: NA; CDR3 protein: CASSPPGSMDEQFF; CDR3 DNA: TGCGCCAGCAGCCCACCCGGTAGCATGGATGAGCAGTTCTTC
V gene: TRBV7-9; J gene: TRBJ2-5; D gene: TRBD2; clone size: once; CDR3 protein: CASSWREAPPETQYF; CDR3 DNA: TGTGCCAGCAGCTGGCGGGAGGCCCCCCCAGAGACCCAGTACTTC
V gene: TRBV4-2; J gene: TRBJ2-5; D gene: NA; clone size: NA; CDR3 protein: CASSQYTRTARGETQYF; CDR3 DNA: TGTGCCAGCAGCCAATACACCAGGACAGCGAGAGGGGAGACCCAGTACTTC
V gene: TRBV25-1; J gene: TRBJ2-1; D gene: TRBD1; clone size: NA; CDR3 protein: CASSDPGGAYNEQFF; CDR3 DNA: TGTGCCAGCAGTGACCCAGGGGGCGCTTACAATGAGCAGTTCTTC
V gene: TRBV6-1; J gene: TRBJ1-5; D gene: NA; clone size: few; CDR3 protein: CASSERGWGQPQHF; CDR3 DNA: TGTGCCAGCAGTGAACGGGGGTGGGGTCAGCCCCAGCATTTT
V gene: TRBV10-3; J gene: TRBJ1-2; D gene: NA; clone size: NA; CDR3 protein: CAIGQRTYGYTF; CDR3 DNA: TGTGCCATCGGACAGCGAACCTATGGCTACACCTTC
V gene: TRBV11-1; J gene: TRBJ2-1; D gene: NA; clone size: NA; CDR3 protein: CASHRDPSYNEQFF; CDR3 DNA: TGTGCCAGCCACCGGGATCCCTCCTACAATGAGCAGTTCTTC
V gene: TRBV11-2; J gene: TRBJ2-7; D gene: NA; clone size: NA; CDR3 protein: CASSLGGVSSYEQYF; CDR3 DNA: TGTGCCAGCAGCTTAGGGGGGGTTTCCTCCTACGAGCAGTACTTC
V gene: TRBV6-1; J gene: TRBJ2-7; D gene: TRBD2; clone size: NA; CDR3 protein: CASSEAGGRVYEQYF; CDR3 DNA: TGTGCCAGCAGTGAAGCAGGCGGGAGGGTATACGAGCAGTACTTC
V gene: TRBV29-1; J gene: TRBJ1-2; D gene: TRBD1; clone size: NA; CDR3 protein: CSVPQGDYGYTF; CDR3 DNA: TGCAGCGTTCCCCAGGGGGACTATGGCTACACCTTC
V gene: TRBV10-2; J gene: TRBJ2-7; D gene: TRBD2; clone size: NA; CDR3 protein: CASSEGTSGRDEQYF; CDR3 DNA: TGCGCCAGCAGTGAAGGGACTAGCGGGAGAGACGAGCAGTACTTC
V gene: TRBV2; J gene: TRBJ1-1; D gene: TRBD1; clone size: NA; CDR3 protein: CASRSTGTEAFF; CDR3 DNA: TGTGCCAGCAGATCGACAGGGACTGAAGCTTTCTTT
V gene: TRBV10-3; J gene: TRBJ1-1; D gene: NA; clone size: NA; CDR3 protein: CAISNGQTNTEAFF; CDR3 DNA: TGTGCCATCAGTAACGGACAAACCAACACTGAAGCTTTCTTT
V gene: TRBV10-3; J gene: TRBJ1-6; D gene: TRBD1; clone size: few; CDR3 protein: CAISEGQGANSPLHF; CDR3 DNA: TGTGCCATCAGTGAAGGACAGGGGGCGAATTCACCCCTCCACTTT
V gene: TRBV7-6; J gene: TRBJ1-2; D gene: TRBD1; clone size: NA; CDR3 protein: CASSSVTGVNYGYTF; CDR3 DNA: TGTGCCAGCAGCTCCGTCACAGGGGTGAACTATGGCTACACCTTC
V gene: TRBV7-9; J gene: TRBJ2-1; D gene: TRBD2; clone size: NA; CDR3 protein: CASSLGSGGVRGSYNEQFF; CDR3 DNA: TGTGCCAGCAGCTTAGGTAGCGGGGGGGTCCGGGGCTCCTACAATGAGCAGTTCTTC
V gene: TRBV25-1; J gene: TRBJ1-1; D gene: TRBD1; clone size: NA; CDR3 protein: CASSQTGSAFF; CDR3 DNA: TGTGCCAGCAGCCAGACAGGGAGTGCTTTCTTT
V gene: TRBV4-1; J gene: TRBJ1-1; D gene: NA; clone size: NA; CDR3 protein: CASSQGAGQRPEAFF; CDR3 DNA: TGCGCCAGCAGCCAAGGGGCAGGGCAGAGGCCTGAAGCTTTCTTT
V gene: TRBV5-6; J gene: TRBJ1-5; D gene: TRBD1; clone size: NA; CDR3 protein: CASSRTGSIQPQHF; CDR3 DNA: TGTGCCAGCAGCCGGACAGGGAGTATACAGCCCCAGCATTTT
V gene: TRBV5-1; J gene: TRBJ2-3; D gene: NA; clone size: NA; CDR3 protein: CASTSLITDTQYF; CDR3 DNA: TGCGCCAGCACTTCACTGATCACAGATACGCAGTATTTT
V gene: TRBV5-6; J gene: TRBJ2-5; D gene: TRBD2; clone size: NA; CDR3 protein: CASSSDSATSGQNQETQYF; CDR3 DNA: TGTGCCAGCAGCTCTGACTCCGCGACTAGCGGGCAAAATCAAGAGACCCAGTACTTC
V gene: TRBV28; J gene: TRBJ2-1; D gene: TRBD2; clone size: NA; CDR3 protein: CASTPPRAGGREQFF; CDR3 DNA: TGTGCCAGCACTCCCCCCCGGGCGGGAGGACGCGAGCAGTTCTTC
V gene: TRBV20-1; J gene: TRBJ1-1; D gene: NA; clone size: NA; CDR3 protein: CSATGERRFF; CDR3 DNA: TGCAGTGCTACAGGGGAACGGAGGTTCTTT
V gene: TRBV28; J gene: TRBJ2-4; D gene: TRBD1; clone size: NA; CDR3 protein: CASSPGQVAKNIQYF; CDR3 DNA: TGTGCCAGCAGTCCGGGACAGGTAGCCAAAAACATTCAGTACTTC
V gene: TRBV4-3; J gene: TRBJ2-7; D gene: TRBD1; clone size: NA; CDR3 protein: CASSQERQGPYEQYF; CDR3 DNA: TGCGCCAGCAGCCAAGAGCGACAGGGGCCCTACGAGCAGTACTTC
V gene: TRBV28; J gene: TRBJ2-2; D gene: NA; clone size: few; CDR3 protein: CASSRHKFTGELFF; CDR3 DNA: TGTGCCAGCAGCCGACATAAGTTCACCGGGGAGCTGTTTTTT
V gene: TRBV2; J gene: TRBJ2-2; D gene: TRBD1; clone size: NA; CDR3 protein: CASSWTGWDTGELFF; CDR3 DNA: TGTGCCAGCAGTTGGACAGGCTGGGACACCGGGGAGCTGTTTTTT
V gene: TRBV5-4; J gene: TRBJ2-5; D gene: NA; clone size: NA; CDR3 protein: CASSAQGQETQYF; CDR3 DNA: TGTGCCAGCAGCGCGCAGGGGCAAGAGACCCAGTACTTC
V gene: TRBV6-5; J gene: TRBJ1-1; D gene: TRBD1; clone size: few; CDR3 protein: CASSADRGTEAFF; CDR3 DNA: TGTGCCAGCAGCGCGGACAGGGGAACCGAAGCTTTCTTT
V gene: TRBV27; J gene: TRBJ1-1; D gene: TRBD1; clone size: NA; CDR3 protein: CASSSRAGGVPEAFF; CDR3 DNA: TGTGCCAGCAGTTCCCGGGCAGGGGGAGTGCCTGAAGCTTTCTTT
V gene: TRBV4-1; J gene: TRBJ1-1; D gene: NA; clone size: NA; CDR3 protein: CASRPGPLSIANTEAFF; CDR3 DNA: TGCGCCAGCAGGCCTGGCCCCTTGTCTATAGCGAACACTGAAGCTTTCTTT
V gene: TRBV6-5; J gene: TRBJ2-6; D gene: NA; clone size: NA; CDR3 protein: CASSFQGGSGANVLTF; CDR3 DNA: TGTGCCAGCAGTTTCCAAGGGGGCTCTGGGGCCAACGTCCTGACTTTC
V gene: TRBV5-1; J gene: TRBJ1-1; D gene: TRBD1; clone size: NA; CDR3 protein: CASRYTGGWGTEAFF; CDR3 DNA: TGCGCCAGCAGGTATACAGGGGGCTGGGGTACTGAAGCTTTCTTT
V gene: TRBV2; J gene: TRBJ1-1; D gene: TRBD1; clone size: NA; CDR3 protein: CASSLGQLRSKAEAFF; CDR3 DNA: TGTGCCAGCAGTCTGGGACAGCTGAGGTCAAAGGCTGAAGCTTTCTTT
V gene: TRBV4-3; J gene: TRBJ1-3; D gene: NA; clone size: NA; CDR3 protein: CASSLIGQSADTIYF; CDR3 DNA: TGCGCCAGCAGCTTAATCGGACAATCGGCGGACACCATATATTTT
V gene: TRBV7-9; J gene: TRBJ2-5; D gene: TRBD2; clone size: NA; CDR3 protein: CASNSFPGGETQYF; CDR3 DNA: TGTGCCAGCAATTCATTCCCGGGGGGAGAGACCCAGTACTTC
V gene: TRBV7-9; J gene: TRBJ1-2; D gene: NA; clone size: NA; CDR3 protein: CASRRKAEDGYTF; CDR3 DNA: TGTGCCAGCAGAAGGAAGGCAGAGGATGGCTACACCTTC
V gene: TRBV28; J gene: TRBJ2-1; D gene: NA; clone size: NA; CDR3 protein: CASSPTGYNEQFF; CDR3 DNA: TGTGCCAGCAGTCCTACAGGTTACAATGAGCAGTTCTTC
V gene: TRBV2; J gene: TRBJ2-7; D gene: TRBD1; clone size: NA; CDR3 protein: CASKVWTGANF; CDR3 DNA: TGTGCCAGCAAGGTATGGACAGGGGCCAACTTC
V gene: TRBV29-1; J gene: TRBJ1-2; D gene: NA; clone size: few; CDR3 protein: CSVATAAGGYTF; CDR3 DNA: TGCAGCGTTGCGACGGCAGCGGGGGGCTACACCTTC
V gene: TRBV5-1; J gene: TRBJ2-1; D gene: TRBD2; clone size: few; CDR3 protein: CASSLELASYNEQFF; CDR3 DNA: TGCGCCAGCAGCTTGGAACTAGCGTCCTACAATGAGCAGTTCTTC
V gene: TRBV7-2; J gene: TRBJ2-2; D gene: NA; clone size: NA; CDR3 protein: CASSFYQGDGELFF; CDR3 DNA: TGTGCCAGCAGCTTCTATCAGGGTGACGGGGAGCTGTTTTTT
V gene: TRBV7-2; J gene: TRBJ1-2; D gene: TRBD1; clone size: NA; CDR3 protein: CASSFQTGNYGYTF; CDR3 DNA: TGTGCCAGCAGCTTCCAGACAGGGAACTATGGCTACACCTTC